The following is a T cell receptor beta chain sequence with its context. Its antigen is undetermined. There are 13 residues in the CDR3. The V end was cut by 0 bases, the J end by 8 bases, with 9 bases between. CDR1 and CDR2 (germline): SGHNT, YYREEE (reference sequence). These data are taken from a study of CD8+ T cells in alopecia areata. Peripheral blood samples and lesional scalp punch biopsies were obtained from alopecia areata patients. Following RNA extraction, reverse transcription yielded cDNA that acted as the sequencing template. The assay was immunoSEQ multiplex PCR, and TCRdb's table has in-frame clones only and misses some. The sample records under 150,000 clones, about 51% being singletons. Study observations and caveats: Clonality exceeded that of normal scalp in lesional scalp, most notably in alopecia totalis/universalis. Resident alphabeta T-cell populations of normal skin are likewise subject to sequencing in scalp samples.

The sequenced sample consisted of NKG2D-low CD8+ T cells sorted from blood. V gene TRBV5-4 combines with J gene TRBJ2-1, with D possibly TRBD2 on 6 matching bases. This receptor was taken from a human donor with alopecia areata. The CDR3 is CASSLAGVDEQFF. DNA of the CDR3: TGTGCCAGCAGCTTGGCGGGAGTGGATGAGCAGTTCTTC.